This TCR beta chain was found in a study of cytomegalovirus exposure and HLA in healthy donors. The CDR3 sequence is 13 residues long. J was trimmed by 5 bases and V by 5 bases; bases with no gene match: 5. CDR1 LNHDA and CDR2 SQIVND come from the germline V gene (reference sequence). 13 Jbeta primers and 60 Vbeta primers were used for the PCR. Sequenced by immunoSEQ multiplex PCR; TCRdb stores in-frame clones only, minus some. Of about 270,000 clones in the sample, roughly two thirds were seen once. The origin of this receptor is a female donor in good health and CMV-seronegative. The rearrangement links TRBV19 to TRBJ2-5; TRBD2 aligns across 7 bases. Input material: PBMCs. CDR3 amino acids: CASSVLAWETQYF. Here the CDR3 DNA reads TGTGCCAGTAGTGTACTAGCGTGGGAGACCCAGTACTTC.